Presented here are 9 T cell receptor beta chains from one specimen sequenced in a study of CD8 T cells in ankylosing spondylitis. MiXCR, run by TCRdb on the 5' RACE reads, gives a single entry per CDR3 protein. The sample lists around 280,000 distinct CDR3 sequences; roughly 20% were seen once. Sequences were obtained from blood, either unsorted or a sorted T cell fraction (not recorded which). The receptors stem from a male donor with ankylosing spondylitis or in good health (not recorded which).

The chain has TRBV12-3 or TRBV12-4 and TRBJ2-5, with D tentatively TRBD2 (6 bases). The ends were cut back, 5 bases at V and 1 base at J, with 20 bases in the middle. This CDR3 has 17 amino acids. CDR3 bases: TGTGCCAGCAGTCTACAGGCCCTGACTAGTGGCCAAGAGACCCAGTACTTC. Residues: CASSLQALTSGQETQYF.

V usage is TRBV7-8 and J usage is TRBJ1-5; D perhaps matches TRBD1 (5 bases). Per the germline V gene, CDR1 is SGHVS and CDR2 is FQNEAQ. The CDR3 length is 16 residues. V was cut by 1 base and J by 1 base, with 11 bases left in between. CDR3 nucleotide sequence: TGTGCCAGCAGCTTAGGAGGGGTCGACAGCAATCAGCCCCAGCATTTT. This sequence encodes CASSLGGVDSNQPQHF.

The chain employs TRBV12-2 and TRBJ2-1; the table's D call, TRBD2, has no DNA check behind it. TRBV12-2 counts as a pseudogene. There are 15 residues in the CDR3. CDR3 sequence (DNA): TGTGCAAGTCGCTTTACCAGCGGGAGATACAATGAGCAGTTCTTC. Amino acids: CASRFTSGRYNEQFF.

The chain is built from TRBV10-3 and TRBJ2-2; 12 bases map to TRBD2. The CDR3 runs 15 residues. The J segment lost 4 bases and the V segment lost 10 bases, leaving 7 bases of the junction unmatched. CDR1 is ENHRY, CDR2 SYGVKD, per germline. CDR3: CATKLAGGVTGELFF. The CDR3 coding sequence is TGTGCCACGAAACTAGCGGGAGGTGTCACCGGGGAGCTGTTTTTT.

The chain recombines TRBV4-1 with TRBJ1-2; D is possibly TRBD1 (6 bases). The CDR3 sequence is 14 residues long. Trimming cost V 3 bases and J 7 bases, with 15 bases left between them. Germline V gene data show CDR1 as MGHRA and CDR2 as YSYEKL. The CDR3 region has the DNA TGCGCCAGCAGCCACGTTTCAAAAGGGGGTGGCTACACCTTC. Translated: CASSHVSKGGGYTF.

Only a few counts were recorded for this clonotype. The chain couples TRBV6-1 to TRBJ2-3, with TRBD2 matching over 9 bases. The CDR3 loop spans 16 amino acids. Germline V gene sequence: CDR1 MNHNS, CDR2 SASEGT. V lost 4 bases and J lost 4; bases outside the gene matches: 9. CDR3 in amino acids: CASSGRGGALADTQYF. CDR3 bases: TGTGCCAGCAGTGGCCGCGGGGGGGCCTTGGCAGATACGCAGTATTTT.

The gene calls are TRBV12-3 or TRBV12-4 and TRBJ2-2; D possibly corresponds to TRBD1 (6 bases). Trimming shortened V by 3 bases and J by 2 bases, and 13 bases separated the two germline ends. CDR3 size: 16 residues. CDR3 bases: TGTGCCAGCAGTTTCCGTAACAGGGTAAACACCGGGGAGCTGTTTTTT. Translation: CASSFRNRVNTGELFF.

This chain connects TRBV20-1 to TRBJ2-7, with D possibly matching TRBD2 (6 bases). CDR1 is DFQATT and CDR2 is SNEGSKA in the germline V gene (reference sequence). This CDR3 is built from 14 residues. V was clipped by 1 base and J by 4 bases, with 14 bases between them. The CDR3 DNA sequence: TGCAGTGCTAGAGTTAGCGGCAGAGCATACGAGCAGTACGTC. Translating gives CSARVSGRAYEQYV.

This clonotype came up a few times. This chain uses TRBV7-9 with TRBJ2-5, with D possibly matching TRBD1 (6 bases). Germline CDR1 reads SEHNR; CDR2 reads FQNEAQ (reference sequence). The CDR3 consists of 14 residues. V lost 5 bases and J lost 3, with 13 bases in between. DNA of the CDR3: TGTGCCAGCAGCCCACAGGGATTTAAAGAGACCCAGTACTTC. This gives the protein CASSPQGFKETQYF.